The entry below gives a single T cell receptor (beta chain) sequence along with its context. Its antigen is not known. These data come from a study of PD-L1 blockade in urothelial cancer. Study at large: Patients went on atezolizumab at some point between 2012 and 2014, receiving 1,200 mg intravenously every 3 weeks.

CDR1 is SGHTA, CDR2 FQGNSA, per germline. The CDR3 is made up of 14 amino acids. V shed 4 bases and J shed 0 bases, with 10 bases lying between them. Locally advanced or metastatic urothelial carcinoma was present in patients. Every patient provided from 1 to 8 samples, collected pretreatment and on-treatment. Study-wide findings and caveats: For durable-benefit patients, tumor-associated blood clones expanded more at 3 weeks.

TCRdb keeps only in-frame clones here, not all; method: immunoSEQ multiplex PCR. In the table there are fewer than 40,000 clones, around 87% of which are singletons. This specimen was PBMCs, taken around atezolizumab (anti-PD-L1) treatment. The TCR comes from a man aged 50 to 60 with urothelial cancer. The rearrangement uses TRBV7-2 and TRBJ2-7; a possible D gene is TRBD2 (6 bases). CDR3 bases: TGTGCCAGCAGCTGGGGACTGCGCTCCTACGAGCAGTACTTC. Protein product: CASSWGLRSYEQYF.